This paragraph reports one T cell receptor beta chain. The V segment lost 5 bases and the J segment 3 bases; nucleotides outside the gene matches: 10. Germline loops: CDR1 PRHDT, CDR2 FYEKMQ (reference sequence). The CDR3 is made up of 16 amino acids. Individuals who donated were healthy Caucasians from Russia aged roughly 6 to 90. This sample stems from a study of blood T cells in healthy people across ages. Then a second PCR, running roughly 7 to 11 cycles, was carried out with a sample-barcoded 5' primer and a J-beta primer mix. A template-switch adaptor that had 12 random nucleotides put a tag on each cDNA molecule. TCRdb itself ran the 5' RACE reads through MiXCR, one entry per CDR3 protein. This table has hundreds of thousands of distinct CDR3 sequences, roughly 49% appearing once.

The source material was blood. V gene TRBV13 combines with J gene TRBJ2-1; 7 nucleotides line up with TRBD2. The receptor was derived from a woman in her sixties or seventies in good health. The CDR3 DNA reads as TGTGCCAGCAGCCCAGCAAGCGGGGTAGGCTACAATGAGCAGTTCTTC. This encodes CASSPASGVGYNEQFF.